A single T cell receptor (beta chain) is shown here with its context. The data belong to a study of cytomegalovirus exposure and HLA in healthy donors. The V end lost 0 bases, the J end lost 9 bases, and 12 bases lay between the germline ends. Per the germline V gene, CDR1 is MNHNY and CDR2 is SVGAGI (reference sequence). This CDR3 region has 14 residues. It was with 60 Vbeta and 13 Jbeta primers that the PCR ran. Clones were read by immunoSEQ multiplex PCR, and TCRdb kept only the in-frame ones, dropping some. The sample comprises 150,000 or so clones, approximately 75% of which are singletons, and around 2.3% rests with the top ten.

This chain connects TRBV6-6 to TRBJ2-1; D unclear. The sequencing sample was made of PBMCs. This receptor was identified in a man in his fifties or sixties in good health and CMV-seropositive. The CDR3 nucleotides read TGTGCCAGCAGTTACTCGACGGCACAGACTGAGCAGTTCTTC. Translating gives CASSYSTAQTEQFF.